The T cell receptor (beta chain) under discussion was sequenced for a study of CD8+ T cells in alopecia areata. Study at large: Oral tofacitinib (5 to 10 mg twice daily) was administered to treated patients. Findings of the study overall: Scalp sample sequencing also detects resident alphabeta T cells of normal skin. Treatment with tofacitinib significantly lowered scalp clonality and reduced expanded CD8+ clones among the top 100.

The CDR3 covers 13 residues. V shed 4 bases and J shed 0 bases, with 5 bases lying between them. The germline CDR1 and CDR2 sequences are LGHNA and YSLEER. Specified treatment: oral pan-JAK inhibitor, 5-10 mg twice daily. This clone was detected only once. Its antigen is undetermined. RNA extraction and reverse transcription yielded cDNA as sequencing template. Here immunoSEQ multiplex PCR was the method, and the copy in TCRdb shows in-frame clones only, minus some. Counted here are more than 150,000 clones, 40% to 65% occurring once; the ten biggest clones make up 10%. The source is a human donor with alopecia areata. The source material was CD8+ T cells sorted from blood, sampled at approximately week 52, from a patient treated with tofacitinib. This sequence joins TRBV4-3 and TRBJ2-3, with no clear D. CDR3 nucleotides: TGCGCCAGCAGCCCCAAGAGCACAGATACGCAGTATTTT. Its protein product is CASSPKSTDTQYF.